The table lists the clone carrying this TCR beta chain with many counts. What it binds is not known. The CDR3 is 11 residues long. V lost 5 bases, J lost 7 bases, and 4 bases stayed unmatched. Looked up from germline, CDR1 is SQVTM and CDR2 is ANQGSEA. The data were obtained in a study of CD8 T cells in ankylosing spondylitis. TCRdb recomputed calls from the 5' RACE reads with MiXCR, one row per CDR3 protein. The sample lists about 220,000 distinct CDR3 sequences, about 7% seen once, with 12% to 15% in the top ten. Study conclusions and caveats: Disease-linked clones proved CD8+ and comparatively uncommon in peripheral blood. Ankylosing spondylitis blood appeared to be characterized by a TCR beta motif of about eight highly homologous variants. Reactive arthritis synovial fluid and blood previously showed some of these motif variants.

The sample comprised blood, either unsorted or a sorted T cell fraction (not recorded which). The rearrangement joins TRBV29-1 to TRBJ1-1; TRBD1 agrees at 7 bases. The source of this sequence is a male donor with ankylosing spondylitis. The CDR3 region has the DNA TGCAGCGTTCGACAGGGCCTTGAAGCTTTCTTT. This sequence encodes CSVRQGLEAFF.